This T cell receptor (beta chain) emerged from a study of regulatory T cells in long-lasting Graves disease. About the study: Antithyroid drugs had been taken under 3 months by newly diagnosed Graves' patients.

Through Arm-PCR of CDR3 regions and iRepertoire HTBI primers, TCR beta libraries were built. TCRdb analysed the multiplex PCR reads with MiXCR anew, one entry per CDR3 protein. Of some 410,000 distinct CDR3 sequences in the sample, about a sixth were seen once. With 6 bases removed from V and 0 bases from J, the gap between germline ends came to 12 bases. The CDR3 runs 14 residues. Time point: newly diagnosed GD, antithyroid drugs for less than 3 months. PBMC RNA was the source of the TCR library. The same data also contributed to another study, on T cells in Graves' hyperthyroidism and ophthalmopathy. Per that paper: Most thyroid clonotypes that were expanded above 0.001 also turned up in blood.

This receptor was obtained from a woman aged 30 to 39 with Graves disease. This sequence joins TRBV12-3 or TRBV12-4 and TRBJ2-7, with D tentatively TRBD1 or TRBD2 (5 bases each). This specimen consisted of peripheral blood mononuclear cells (PBMCs), obtained at new diagnosis, from a patient treated with antithyroid drugs. The CDR3: CASRPGPDSYEQYF. The DNA of the CDR3 is TGTGCCAGCAGGCCGGGACCCGACTCCTACGAGCAGTACTTC.